This T cell receptor (beta chain) was recovered during a study of cytomegalovirus exposure and HLA in healthy donors. Study-wide background: Assignment to the Caucasian-associated ancestry cluster applied to around four fifths of the 300 to 500 genotyped donors. Study observations and caveats: One cluster of highly shared sequence variants probably arose as a sequencing artifact. When the data were analyzed later, several of the most significant clusters appeared to be linked to common viral pathogens.

This CDR3 comprises 13 residues. Germline V lookup: CDR1 MNHNS, CDR2 SASEGT. Trimming removed 7 bases at V and 2 bases at J, with 10 bases between. Details on this clone: The antigen remains unidentified.

Vbeta (60) and Jbeta (13) primers were used in the PCR. Only in-frame clones appear in the TCRdb table, and some are missing; sequencing was by immunoSEQ multiplex PCR. The sample yields 140,000 to 150,000 clones, 65% to 85% seen once. The material sequenced was PBMCs. The chain employs TRBV6-1 and TRBJ2-3; possible D gene TRBD1, 5 bases. The receptor comes from a woman aged 35 to 49 in good health and CMV-seropositive. CDR3 nucleotides: TGTGCCAGCACTAGACAGACCACAGATACGCAGTATTTT. Translating it yields CASTRQTTDTQYF.